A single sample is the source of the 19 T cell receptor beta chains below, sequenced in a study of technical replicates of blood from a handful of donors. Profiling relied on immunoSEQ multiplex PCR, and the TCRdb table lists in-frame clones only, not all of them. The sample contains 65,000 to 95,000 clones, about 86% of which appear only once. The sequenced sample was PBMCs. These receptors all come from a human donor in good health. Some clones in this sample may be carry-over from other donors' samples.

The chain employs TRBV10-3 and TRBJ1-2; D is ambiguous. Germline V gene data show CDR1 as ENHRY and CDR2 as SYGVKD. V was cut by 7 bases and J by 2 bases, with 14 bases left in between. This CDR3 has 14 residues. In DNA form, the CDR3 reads TGTGCCATCAAAAGCCAGGTCCTAAACTATGGCTACACCTTC. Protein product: CAIKSQVLNYGYTF.

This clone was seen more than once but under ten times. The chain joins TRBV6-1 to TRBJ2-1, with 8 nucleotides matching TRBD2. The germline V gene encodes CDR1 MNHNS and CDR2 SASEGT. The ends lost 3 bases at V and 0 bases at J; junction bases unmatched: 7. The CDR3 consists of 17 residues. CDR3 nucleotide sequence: TGTGCCAGCAGTGACGTTAGCGGGACTCGCTCCTACAATGAGCAGTTCTTC. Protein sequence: CASSDVSGTRSYNEQFF.

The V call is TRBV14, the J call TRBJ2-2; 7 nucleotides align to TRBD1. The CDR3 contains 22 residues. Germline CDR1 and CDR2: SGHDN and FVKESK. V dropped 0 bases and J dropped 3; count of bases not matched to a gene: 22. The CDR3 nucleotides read TGTGCCAGCAGCCAAGATAGGCGGCGGCACAGAGGGGGCCGGAGCGACACCGGGGAGCTGTTTTTT. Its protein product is CASSQDRRRHRGGRSDTGELFF.

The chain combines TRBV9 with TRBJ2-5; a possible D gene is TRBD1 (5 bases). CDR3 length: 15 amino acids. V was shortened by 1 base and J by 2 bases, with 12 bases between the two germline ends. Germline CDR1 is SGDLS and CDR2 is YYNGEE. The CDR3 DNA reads TGTGCCAGCAGCGTAAATACAGGACAACAAGAGACCCAGTACTTC. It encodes CASSVNTGQQETQYF.

In DNA form, the CDR3 reads TGCGCCAGCAGCCAACCTCGCTGGCTCCTCGGACGGACTAACGGGGGGACCGGGGAGCTGTTTTTT. Protein: CASSQPRWLLGRTNGGTGELFF. V is TRBV4-3 and J is TRBJ2-2; 7 bases are a match to TRBD2. J gave up 5 bases and V 2 bases, and 26 bases lay outside the gene matches. The V gene's germline CDR1 is LGHNA and CDR2 YSLEER. The CDR3 sequence is 22 residues long.

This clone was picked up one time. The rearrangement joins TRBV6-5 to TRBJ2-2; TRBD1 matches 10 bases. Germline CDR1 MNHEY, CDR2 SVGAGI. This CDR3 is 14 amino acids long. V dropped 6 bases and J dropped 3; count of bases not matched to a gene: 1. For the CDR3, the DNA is TGTGCCAGCAGGGGGACAGGGGACACCGGGGAGCTGTTTTTT. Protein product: CASRGTGDTGELFF.

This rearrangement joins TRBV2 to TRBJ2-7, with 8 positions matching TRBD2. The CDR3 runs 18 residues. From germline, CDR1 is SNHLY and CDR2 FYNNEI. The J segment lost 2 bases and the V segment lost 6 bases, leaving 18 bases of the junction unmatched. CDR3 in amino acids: CASRPGLGGVWGTYEQYF. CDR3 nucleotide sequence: TGTGCCAGCAGACCGGGACTAGGCGGTGTTTGGGGGACCTACGAGCAGTACTTC.

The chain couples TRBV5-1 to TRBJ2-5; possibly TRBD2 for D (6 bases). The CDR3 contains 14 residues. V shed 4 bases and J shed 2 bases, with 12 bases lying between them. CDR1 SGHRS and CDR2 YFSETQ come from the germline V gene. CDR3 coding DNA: TGCGCCAGCAGCACCGGGACTTTACAAGAGACCCAGTACTTC. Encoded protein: CASSTGTLQETQYF.

The CDR3 protein is CSARQGLVNEQFF. The CDR3 DNA follows: TGCAGCGCCCGACAGGGGTTGGTCAATGAGCAGTTCTTC. The chain combines TRBV29-1 with TRBJ2-1; TRBD1 aligns across 8 bases. Losses at the gene ends were 7 bases for V and 6 bases for J; bases not matched to a gene: 8. The CDR3 runs to 13 residues. Germline assignment: CDR1 SQVTM and CDR2 ANQGSEA.

The CDR3 sequence: CSAGGQGLETQYF. The CDR3 DNA sequence: TGCAGCGCCGGGGGGCAGGGGTTAGAGACCCAGTACTTC. The chain couples TRBV29-1 to TRBJ2-5; the D gene is possibly TRBD2 (7 bases). This CDR3 has 13 residues. Germline CDR1 is SQVTM and CDR2 is ANQGSEA. Trimming left V 7 bases short and J 4 bases short, with 16 bases between. The full variable domain, in which reference TRBV29-1 and TRBJ2-5 provide the parts outside the CDR3, is SAVISQKPSRDICQRGTSLTIQCQVDSQVTMMFWYRQQPGQSLTLIATANQGSEATYESGFVIDKFPISRPNLTFSTLTVSNMSPEDSSIYLCSAGGQGLETQYFGPGTRLLVL.

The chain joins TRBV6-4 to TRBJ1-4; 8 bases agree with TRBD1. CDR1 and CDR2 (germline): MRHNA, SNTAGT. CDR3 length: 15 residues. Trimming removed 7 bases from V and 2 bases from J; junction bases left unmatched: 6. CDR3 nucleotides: TGTGCCAGCATCGCCGGACAGGGTACTAATGAAAAACTGTTTTTT. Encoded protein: CASIAGQGTNEKLFF.

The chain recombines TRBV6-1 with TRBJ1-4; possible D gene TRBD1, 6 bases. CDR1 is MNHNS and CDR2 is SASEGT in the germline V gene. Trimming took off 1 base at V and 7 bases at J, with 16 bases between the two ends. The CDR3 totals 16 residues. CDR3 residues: CASSEVTGSDGEKLFF. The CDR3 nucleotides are TGTGCCAGCAGTGAAGTTACAGGGTCCGATGGTGAAAAACTGTTTTTT.

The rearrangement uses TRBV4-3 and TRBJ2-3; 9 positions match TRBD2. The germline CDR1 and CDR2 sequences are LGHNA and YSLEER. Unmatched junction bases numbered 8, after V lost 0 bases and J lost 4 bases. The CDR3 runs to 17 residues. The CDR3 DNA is TGCGCCAGCAGCCAAGATCGGGCGGGAGGGCCTGCAGATACGCAGTATTTT. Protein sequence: CASSQDRAGGPADTQYF.

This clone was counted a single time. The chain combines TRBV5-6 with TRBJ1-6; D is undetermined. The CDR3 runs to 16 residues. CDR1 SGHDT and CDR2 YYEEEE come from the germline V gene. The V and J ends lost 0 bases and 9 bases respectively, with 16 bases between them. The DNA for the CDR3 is TGTGCCAGCAGCTTGGCGGGTCAGTTTCGCGGTTCACCCCTCCACTTT. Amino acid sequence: CASSLAGQFRGSPLHF.

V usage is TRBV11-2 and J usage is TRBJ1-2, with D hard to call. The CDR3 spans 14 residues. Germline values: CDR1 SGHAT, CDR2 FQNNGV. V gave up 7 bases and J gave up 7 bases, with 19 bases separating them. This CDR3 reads CASTPEYGVGGYTF. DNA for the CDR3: TGTGCCAGCACCCCCGAGTATGGAGTAGGTGGCTACACCTTC.

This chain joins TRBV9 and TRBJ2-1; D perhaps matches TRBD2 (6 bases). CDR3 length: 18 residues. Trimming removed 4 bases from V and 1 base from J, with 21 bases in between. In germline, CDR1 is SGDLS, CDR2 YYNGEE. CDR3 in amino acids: CASSIKPGDSYSYNEQFF. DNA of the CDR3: TGTGCCAGCAGCATCAAGCCGGGGGACTCCTATTCCTACAATGAGCAGTTCTTC.

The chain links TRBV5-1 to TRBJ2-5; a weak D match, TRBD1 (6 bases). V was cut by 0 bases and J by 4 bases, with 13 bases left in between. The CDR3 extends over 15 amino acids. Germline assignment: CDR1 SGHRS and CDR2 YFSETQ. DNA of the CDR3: TGCGCCAGCAGCTTGGGAGGGGGTTCGTTAGAGACCCAGTACTTC. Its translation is CASSLGGGSLETQYF.

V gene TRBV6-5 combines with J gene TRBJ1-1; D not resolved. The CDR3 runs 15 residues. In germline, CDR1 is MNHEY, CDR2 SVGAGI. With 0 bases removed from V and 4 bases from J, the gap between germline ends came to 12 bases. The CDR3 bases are TGTGCCAGCAGTTACTCTGAGGGTTCGGGCACTGAAGCTTTCTTT. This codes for CASSYSEGSGTEAFF.

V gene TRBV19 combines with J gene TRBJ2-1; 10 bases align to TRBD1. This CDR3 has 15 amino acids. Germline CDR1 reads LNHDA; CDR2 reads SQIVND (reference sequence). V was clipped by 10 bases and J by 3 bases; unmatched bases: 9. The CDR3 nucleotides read TGTGCCACCTTATCCGGGACAGGGGACTACAATGAGCAGTTCTTC. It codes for CATLSGTGDYNEQFF. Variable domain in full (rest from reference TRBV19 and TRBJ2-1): DGGITQSPKYLFRKEGQNVTLSCEQNLNHDAMYWYRQDPGQGLRLIYYSQIVNDFQKGDIAEGYSVSREKKESFPLTVTSAQKNPTAFYLCATLSGTGDYNEQFFGPGTRLTVL.